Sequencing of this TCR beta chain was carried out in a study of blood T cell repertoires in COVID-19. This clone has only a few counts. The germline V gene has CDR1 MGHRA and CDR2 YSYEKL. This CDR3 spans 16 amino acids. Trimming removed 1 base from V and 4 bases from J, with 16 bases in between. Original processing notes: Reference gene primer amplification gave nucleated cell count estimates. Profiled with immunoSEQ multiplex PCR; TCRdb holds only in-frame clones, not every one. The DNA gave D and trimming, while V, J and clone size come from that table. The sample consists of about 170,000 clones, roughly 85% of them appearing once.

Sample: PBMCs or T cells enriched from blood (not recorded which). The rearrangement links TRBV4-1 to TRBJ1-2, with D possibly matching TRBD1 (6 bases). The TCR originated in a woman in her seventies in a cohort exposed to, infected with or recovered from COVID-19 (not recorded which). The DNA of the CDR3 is TGCGCCAGCAGCCAAGCCCCGGGAACAGGGTCCTATGGCTACACCTTC. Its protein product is CASSQAPGTGSYGYTF.